One T cell receptor beta chain is described in this entry. The source of the sample is a study of control samples from healthy donors and cancer patients. The protocol was immunoSEQ multiplex PCR, while the TCRdb copy is restricted to in-frame clones and leaves out a portion. Of about 200,000 clones in the sample, about 90% were seen once. Input material: blood. The clonotype originates from a man aged 30 to 39 in good health.

The CDR3 loop is CASSLITGTLNTEAFF. The DNA of the CDR3 is TGTGCCAGCAGCCTTATTACCGGGACGCTGAACACTGAAGCTTTCTTT. The chain joins TRBV5-6 to TRBJ1-1, with D perhaps matching TRBD1 (5 bases). Germline V gene lookup returns CDR1 SGHDT and CDR2 YYEEEE. CDR3 length equals 16 residues. Trimming removed 4 bases at V and 0 bases at J, with 16 bases between. Based on the CDR3 plus reference TRBV5-6 and TRBJ1-1, the full variable domain is DAGVTQSPTHLIKTRGQQVTLRCSPKSGHDTVSWYQQALGQGPQFIFQYYEEEERQRGNFPDRFSGHQFPNYSSELNVNALLLGDSALYLCASSLITGTLNTEAFFGQGTRLTVV.